The clone carrying this T cell receptor (beta chain) was picked up one time. This sample is part of a study of regulatory T cells in long-lasting Graves disease. V dropped 5 bases and J dropped 0 bases, with 19 bases sitting between them. Germline assignment: CDR1 SGHVS and CDR2 FNYEAQ. The CDR3 is 17 amino acids. Arm-PCR with iRepertoire HTBI primers amplified the CDR3 regions for these TCR beta libraries. A single record per CDR3 protein comes from TCRdb applying MiXCR to the multiplex PCR reads. The sample holds under 700,000 distinct CDR3 sequences, approximately 16% seen once. Time point reported: newly diagnosed GD, antithyroid drugs for less than 3 months. Generation of the TCR library employed RNA extracted from PBMCs. Doctors identified Graves' disease using the American Thyroid Association guidelines. The peripheral blood volume drawn was approximately 9.5 milliliters, and it was collected into EDTA tubes.

These data were also reused for a study on T cells in Graves' hyperthyroidism and ophthalmopathy. As reported in that work: Newly diagnosed hyperthyroidism, duration under 2 months, in patients aged 18 to 65. The primer set for the first-round RT-PCR of the TCR CDR3 was HTBI.

This receptor was taken from a woman aged 35-65 years with Graves disease. Sequenced here: peripheral blood mononuclear cells (PBMCs), sampled at new diagnosis, from a patient treated with antithyroid drugs. This rearrangement joins TRBV7-6 to TRBJ1-1; no firm D call. CDR3 in amino acids: CASSPNPRDTMNTEAFF. As DNA, the CDR3 is TGTGCCAGCAGCCCGAATCCAAGGGATACGATGAACACTGAAGCTTTCTTT.